This entry lists 8 T cell receptor beta chains sequenced from one sample in a study of vaccination effects on CD4 cells after COVID-19. Their antigen targets remain unknown. Viral peptide pools were used in the ViraFEST assay to expand antigen-specific CD4+ T cells, and sequencing came afterward. Following a 10-day culture, CD4+ T cells were purified. Recipients of the vaccine had no prior SARS-CoV-2 infection and negative nucleocapsid antibodies. Method: immunoSEQ multiplex PCR; TCRdb's copy keeps in-frame clones and lacks some. The table has tens of thousands of clones, less than 80% seen once. Sample: CD4+ T cells from PBMCs cultured with HCoV-OC43 spike peptides, taken before COVID-19 vaccination. Indicated subset: HCoV-OC43 spike overlapping peptide pool stimulation. Every receptor here comes from a human donor who received a COVID-19 vaccine.

The V gene is TRBV5-1, the J gene TRBJ2-1, with 7 bases aligning to TRBD2. The CDR3 length is 14 residues. Germline values: CDR1 SGHRS, CDR2 YFSETQ. V lost 5 bases to trimming and J lost 2 bases; unmatched junction nucleotides: 4. The CDR3 sequence: CASRERGTYNEQFF. The DNA for the CDR3 is TGCGCCAGCAGGGAGCGGGGAACCTACAATGAGCAGTTCTTC.

The chain carries TRBV9 and TRBJ1-2, with a tentative D call TRBD1 (5 bases). Germline V gene lookup returns CDR1 SGDLS and CDR2 YYNGEE. This CDR3 comprises 15 residues. V was clipped by 0 bases and J by 5 bases, with 14 bases between them. Here the CDR3 DNA reads TGTGCCAGCAGCGTAGGAATCAGGGATAATTATGGCTACACCTTC. It codes for CASSVGIRDNYGYTF.

This clone was recorded a few times. The chain couples TRBV30 to TRBJ1-2; TRBD1 might be the D (6 bases). Trimming took off 5 bases at V and 8 bases at J, with 9 bases between the two ends. CDR3 length: 10 residues. CDR1 is GTSNPN and CDR2 is SVGIG in the germline V gene (reference sequence). The CDR3 region has the DNA TGTGCCTGGTACAGGGACGGCTACACCTTC. Translated, it gives CAWYRDGYTF. The whole variable domain, remainder taken from reference TRBV30 and TRBJ1-2, is SQTIHQWPATLVQPVGSPLSLECTVEGTSNPNLYWYRQAAGRGLQLLFYSVGIGQISSEVPQNLSASRPQDRQFILSSKKLLLSDSGFYLCAWYRDGYTFGSGTRLTVV.

This chain joins TRBV7-2 and TRBJ2-2, with D perhaps TRBD1 (5 bases). Germline assignment: CDR1 SGHTA and CDR2 FQGNSA. V lost 3 bases and J lost 2, with 10 bases in between. The length of the CDR3 is 15 residues. In DNA, the CDR3 is TGTGCCAGCAGCTTTGACAGAAGAAACACCGGGGAGCTGTTTTTT. Protein: CASSFDRRNTGELFF.

The chain links TRBV7-9 to TRBJ1-2; possibly TRBD1 for D (6 bases). V lost 4 bases and J 5 bases, leaving 11 bases between the germline ends. Germline-derived CDR1 and CDR2 are SEHNR and FQNEAQ (reference sequence). There are 13 residues in the CDR3. The CDR3 protein is CASSSGRGYGYTF. The CDR3 coding sequence is TGTGCCAGCAGCTCAGGCAGGGGTTATGGCTACACCTTC.

This chain links TRBV9 with TRBJ1-2, with D unclear. The CDR3 consists of 16 residues. Trimming took 0 bases from V and 6 from J, leaving 18 bases between them. The germline V gene has CDR1 SGDLS and CDR2 YYNGEE. The CDR3 region is CASSVEVVGLAHGYTF. In nucleotides, the CDR3 is TGTGCCAGCAGCGTAGAGGTGGTTGGGCTCGCCCATGGCTACACCTTC.

The chain employs TRBV28 and TRBJ2-3, with TRBD2 matching over 10 bases. J lost 4 bases, V lost 6 bases, and 7 bases had no gene match. The CDR3 extends over 15 amino acids. The germline CDR1 and CDR2 sequences are MDHEN and SYDVKM. CDR3 sequence (DNA): TGTGCCAGCAGCCTAGCGGGAGTAAGCTCAGATACGCAGTATTTT. Encoded protein: CASSLAGVSSDTQYF.

The chain employs TRBV20-1 and TRBJ1-2, with D possibly being TRBD1 (6 bases). The V and J ends lost 3 bases and 5 bases respectively, with 13 bases between them. Germline V gives CDR1 DFQATT, CDR2 SNEGSKA (reference sequence). CDR3 size: 13 residues. The CDR3 DNA reads as TGCAGTGCTAGTCCCTCGGGGGCATATGGCTACACCTTC. Translation gives CSASPSGAYGYTF.